These 15 T cell receptor beta chains originate from one sample sequenced in a study of Graves' ophthalmopathy and Graves' hyperthyroidism. Using RNA transcripts, the TCR beta CDR3 regions were amplified. An initial RT-PCR round employing HTBI primers preceded a second-round multiplex PCR. TCRdb re-called the multiplex PCR reads through MiXCR, storing one row per CDR3 protein. Counted here are around 1,000,000 distinct CDR3 sequences, 35% to 40% occurring once; the ten biggest clones make up more than 9.5%. Sequencing was performed on peripheral blood or thyroid tissue (not recorded which). These receptors were collected from an adult man with Graves' hyperthyroidism.

Comments on this clonotype: Being one base from a much bigger clone, this may be a read error. The CDR3 end shows no conserved phenylalanine or tryptophan, and so a read error is likely. This chain connects TRBV7-9 to TRBJ2-7; D is tentatively TRBD1 or TRBD2 (5 bases each). This CDR3 is built from 14 residues. Germline CDR1 SEHNR, CDR2 FQNEAQ (reference sequence). The ends were cut back, 8 bases at V and 1 base at J, with 15 bases in the middle. As DNA, the CDR3 is TGTGCCAGCCGGCCGCCGAGGGGATCCTACGAGCAGTACCTC. It specifies CASRPPRGSYEQYL.

This clonotype has just a few counts. This sequence joins TRBV29-1 and TRBJ2-3; the match to TRBD2 covers 7 bases. The V gene end was trimmed by 4 bases and the J gene end by 0 bases; junction bases not matched to a gene: 7. The germline gives CDR1 SQVTM, CDR2 ANQGSEA. This CDR3 spans 15 amino acids. CDR3 amino acids: CSVVGTAGSTDTQYF. The CDR3 region has the DNA TGCAGCGTTGTGGGTACAGCGGGGAGCACAGATACGCAGTATTTT.

This sequence joins TRBV20-1 and TRBJ1-5; the D is unclear. V was pared by 3 bases and J by 12 bases, with 18 bases between. Per germline, CDR1 DFQATT and CDR2 SNEGSKA (reference sequence). The CDR3 runs to 13 residues. This CDR3 is CSARVFSYGYQHF. In DNA, the CDR3 is TGCAGTGCTAGGGTTTTTTCATACGGCTACCAGCATTTT.

As for this clonotype: A far larger clone is a single base away, which makes a read error likely. The rearrangement links TRBV15 to TRBJ2-7; 10 bases align to TRBD2. The CDR3 sequence is 14 residues long. After removal of 3 bases from V and 3 bases from J, the junction contained 2 bases not matched to a gene. The germline CDR1 and CDR2 sequences are LNHNV and YYDKDF (reference sequence). DNA of the CDR3: TGTGCCACCAGCAGCGGACTAGCGGTCTACGAGCAGTACTTC. Translated, it gives CATSSGLAVYEQYF.

V is TRBV2 and J is TRBJ2-7, with 8 nucleotides matching TRBD1. Germline values: CDR1 SNHLY, CDR2 FYNNEI. Trimming at V came to 6 bases and at J to 8 bases, leaving 12 bases not matched to a gene. The CDR3 extends over 14 amino acids. CDR3 sequence reads: CASSPRQGARQQYF. The DNA of the CDR3 is TGTGCCAGCAGCCCCCGCCAGGGGGCGCGACAGCAGTACTTC.

This clonotype was seen more than once but under ten times. This chain links TRBV27 with TRBJ1-4; 8 nucleotides agree with TRBD1. V lost 1 base, J lost 7 bases, and 5 bases stayed unmatched. The germline gives CDR1 MNHEY, CDR2 SMNVEV (reference sequence). This CDR3 is built from 15 residues. The CDR3 protein is CASSLFRGRSEKLFF. CDR3 bases: TGTGCCAGCAGTTTATTCAGGGGGCGAAGTGAAAAACTGTTTTTT.

A note on this clonotype: This may arise from a read error, as a much more abundant clone is one base away. The V gene is TRBV9, the J gene TRBJ2-5, with 12 bases aligning to TRBD2. J was trimmed by 4 bases and V by 5 bases; bases with no gene match: 9. The CDR3 consists of 16 residues. Germline values: CDR1 SGDLS, CDR2 YYNGEE. The CDR3 region has the DNA TGTGCCAGCAGTTGGACTAGCGGGATTGGAGGAGAGACCCAGTACTTC. Its translation is CASSWTSGIGGETQYF. Looking up the rest from reference TRBV9 and TRBJ2-5 gives the full variable domain: DSGVTQTPKHLITATGQRVTLRCSPRSGDLSVYWYQQSLDQGLQFLIQYYNGEERAKGNILERFSAQQFPDLHSELNLSSLELGDSALYFCASSWTSGIGGETQYFGPGTRLLVL.

Only a few counts were recorded for this clonotype. CDR3 sequence: CASSQELLPGSYEQYF. CDR3 DNA sequence: TGTGCCAGCAGCCAAGAGCTACTCCCGGGATCCTACGAGCAGTACTTC. V gene TRBV9 combines with J gene TRBJ2-7; possible D gene TRBD2, 5 bases. The CDR3 length is 16 residues. Germline V gene data show CDR1 as SGDLS and CDR2 as YYNGEE. The V end was cut by 4 bases, the J end by 1 base, with 18 bases between.

The J gene is TRBJ2-5, the V gene TRBV5-1; D might be TRBD1 or TRBD2, each matching 5 bases. This CDR3 is built from 16 residues. Per the germline V gene, CDR1 is SGHRS and CDR2 is YFSETQ. Trimming left V 4 bases short and J 3 bases short, with 19 bases between. This CDR3 reads CASSDGAGGLEETQYF. The CDR3 bases are TGCGCCAGCAGCGACGGGGCCGGTGGCTTGGAAGAGACCCAGTACTTC.

A note on this clonotype: At one end, the junction sequence differs from germline, possibly due to a read error. The chain links TRBV10-3 to TRBJ1-1; possibly TRBD1 for D (6 bases). CDR1 ENHRY and CDR2 SYGVKD come from the germline V gene. The CDR3 totals 15 residues. The CDR3 loop reads CASSSGTTLNTEAFF. The DNA for the CDR3 is TGTGCCAGCAGTTCCGGGACAACCCTTAACACTGAAGCTTTCTTT.

This clonotype was counted once. Relative to the germline gene, one junction end is altered; a read error may explain this. This rearrangement joins TRBV10-3 to TRBJ1-5; 7 positions agree with TRBD1. Looked up from germline, CDR1 is ENHRY and CDR2 is SYGVKD. The CDR3 contains 14 residues. CDR3 in amino acids: CASSSETGWQPQHF. CDR3 in DNA: TGTGCCAGCAGTTCGGAGACAGGGTGGCAGCCCCAGCATTTT.

The rearrangement uses TRBV6-5 and TRBJ2-7; TRBD2 might be the D (5 bases). Germline V gene data show CDR1 as MNHEY and CDR2 as SVGAGI. This CDR3 has 14 residues. Trimming removed 4 bases at V and 0 bases at J, with 10 bases between. The CDR3 is CASSFRGYSYEQYF. CDR3 bases: TGTGCCAGCAGTTTTCGGGGATACTCCTACGAGCAGTACTTC.

This clonotype was recorded once. The CDR3 protein is CASTRLAMNEQYF. CDR3 nucleotides: TGTGCCAGCACTAGACTAGCGATGAACGAGCAGTACTTC. The V and J genes are TRBV14 and TRBJ2-7; TRBD2 agrees at 8 bases. V shed 7 bases and J 5 bases; nucleotides not matched to a gene: 7. This CDR3 comprises 13 residues. Germline V gene data show CDR1 as SGHDN and CDR2 as FVKESK.

This clonotype was detected a few times. This chain links TRBV6-4 with TRBJ2-7; a weak D match, TRBD1 (7 bases). The V end was cut by 5 bases, the J end by 7 bases, with 15 bases between. From germline, CDR1 is MRHNA and CDR2 SNTAGT. This CDR3 has 13 amino acids. The CDR3 DNA follows: TGTGCCAGCAGTTACACTCCAGGGGGGGAGCAGTACTTC. This gives the protein CASSYTPGGEQYF.

This chain links TRBV6-5 with TRBJ2-6; D not certain. Germline CDR1 reads MNHEY; CDR2 reads SVGAGI. This CDR3 region has 16 residues. Between the trimmed V and J ends, which lost 0 bases and 0 bases, there was a span of 6 bases. In nucleotides, the CDR3 is TGTGCCAGCAGTTACTCGTTCAGCTCTGGGGCCAACGTCCTGACTTTC. Translating it yields CASSYSFSSGANVLTF.